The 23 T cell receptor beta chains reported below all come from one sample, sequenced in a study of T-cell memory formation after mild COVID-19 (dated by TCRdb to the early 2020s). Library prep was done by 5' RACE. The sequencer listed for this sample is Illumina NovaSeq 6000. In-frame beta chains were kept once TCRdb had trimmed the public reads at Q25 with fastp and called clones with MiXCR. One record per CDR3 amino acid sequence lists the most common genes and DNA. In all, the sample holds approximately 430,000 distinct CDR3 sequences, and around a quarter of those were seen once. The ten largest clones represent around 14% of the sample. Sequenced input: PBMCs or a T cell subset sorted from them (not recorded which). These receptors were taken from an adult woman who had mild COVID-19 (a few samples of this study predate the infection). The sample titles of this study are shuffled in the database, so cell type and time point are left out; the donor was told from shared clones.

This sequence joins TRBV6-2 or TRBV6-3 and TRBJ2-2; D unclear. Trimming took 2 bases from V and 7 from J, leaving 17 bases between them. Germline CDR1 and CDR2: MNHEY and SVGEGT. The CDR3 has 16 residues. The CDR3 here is CASSYVAIQPGGELFF. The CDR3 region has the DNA TGTGCCAGCAGTTACGTAGCCATCCAGCCCGGCGGGGAGCTGTTTTTT.

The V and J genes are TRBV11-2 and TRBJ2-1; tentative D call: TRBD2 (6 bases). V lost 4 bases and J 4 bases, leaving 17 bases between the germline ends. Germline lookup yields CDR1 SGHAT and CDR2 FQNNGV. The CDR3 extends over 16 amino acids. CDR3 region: CASSSPSAAKYNEQFF. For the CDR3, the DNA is TGTGCCAGCAGCTCACCTAGCGCCGCAAAGTACAATGAGCAGTTCTTC.

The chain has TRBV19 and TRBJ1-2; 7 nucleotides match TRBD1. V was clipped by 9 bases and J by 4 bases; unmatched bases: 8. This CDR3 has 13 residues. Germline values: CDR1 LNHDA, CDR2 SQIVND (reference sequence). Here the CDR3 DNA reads TGTGCCAGCGGCGGACAGGCCTCCTATGGCTACACCTTC. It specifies CASGGQASYGYTF.

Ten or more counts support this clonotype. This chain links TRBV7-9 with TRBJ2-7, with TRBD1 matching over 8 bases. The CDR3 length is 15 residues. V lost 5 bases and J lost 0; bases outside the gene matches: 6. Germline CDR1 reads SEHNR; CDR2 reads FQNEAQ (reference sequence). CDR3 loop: CASSTGQVISYEQYF. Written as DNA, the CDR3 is TGTGCCAGCAGCACGGGACAGGTAATCTCCTACGAGCAGTACTTC.

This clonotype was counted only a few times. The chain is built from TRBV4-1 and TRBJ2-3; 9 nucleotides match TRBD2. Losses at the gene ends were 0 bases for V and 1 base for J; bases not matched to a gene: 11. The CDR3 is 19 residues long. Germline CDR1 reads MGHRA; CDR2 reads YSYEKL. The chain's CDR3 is CASSQDPNYAGGRTDTQYF. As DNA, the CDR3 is TGCGCCAGCAGCCAAGATCCGAATTACGCGGGGGGGCGCACAGATACGCAGTATTTT.

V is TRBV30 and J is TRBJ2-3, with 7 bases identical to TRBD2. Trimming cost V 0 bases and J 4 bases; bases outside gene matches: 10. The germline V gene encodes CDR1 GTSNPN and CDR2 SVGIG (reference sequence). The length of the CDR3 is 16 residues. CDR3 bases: TGTGCCTGGAGTGTACCGTGGGGCGGGGGATCAGATACGCAGTATTTT. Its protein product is CAWSVPWGGGSDTQYF.

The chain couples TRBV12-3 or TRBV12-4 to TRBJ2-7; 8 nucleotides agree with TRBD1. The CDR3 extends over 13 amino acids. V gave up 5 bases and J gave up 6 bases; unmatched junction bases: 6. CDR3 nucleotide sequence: TGTGCCAGCAGTACTGGACAGGGTTTCGAGCAGTACTTC. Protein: CASSTGQGFEQYF.

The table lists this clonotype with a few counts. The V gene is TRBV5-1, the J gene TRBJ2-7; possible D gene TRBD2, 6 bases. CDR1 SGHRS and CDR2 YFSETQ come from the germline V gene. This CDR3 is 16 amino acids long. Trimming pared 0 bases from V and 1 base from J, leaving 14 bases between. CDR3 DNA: TGCGCCAGCAGCTTGGCGGGACTGACGAGTTCCTACGAGCAGTACTTC. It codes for CASSLAGLTSSYEQYF.

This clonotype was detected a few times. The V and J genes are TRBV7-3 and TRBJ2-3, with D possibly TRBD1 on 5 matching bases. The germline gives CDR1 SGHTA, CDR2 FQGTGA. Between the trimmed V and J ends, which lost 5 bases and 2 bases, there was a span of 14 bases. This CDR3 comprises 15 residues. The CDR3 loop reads CASSMQGGHTDTQYF. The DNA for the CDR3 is TGTGCCAGCAGCATGCAGGGCGGCCACACAGATACGCAGTATTTT.

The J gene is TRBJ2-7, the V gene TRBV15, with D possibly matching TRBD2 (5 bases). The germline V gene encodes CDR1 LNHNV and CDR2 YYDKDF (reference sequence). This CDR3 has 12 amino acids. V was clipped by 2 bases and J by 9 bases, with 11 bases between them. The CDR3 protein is CATSRPSPRQYF. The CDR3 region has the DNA TGTGCCACCAGCAGACCTAGCCCAAGGCAGTACTTC.

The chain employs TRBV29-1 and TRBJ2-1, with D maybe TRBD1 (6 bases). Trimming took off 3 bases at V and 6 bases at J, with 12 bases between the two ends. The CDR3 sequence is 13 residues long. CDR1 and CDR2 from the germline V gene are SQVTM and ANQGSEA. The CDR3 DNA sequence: TGCAGCGTTGACGCAGGGGTCTCCAATGAGCAGTTCTTC. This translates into CSVDAGVSNEQFF.

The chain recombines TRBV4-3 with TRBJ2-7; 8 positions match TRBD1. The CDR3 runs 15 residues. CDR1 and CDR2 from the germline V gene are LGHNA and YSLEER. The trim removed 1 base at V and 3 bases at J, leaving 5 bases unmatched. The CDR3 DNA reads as TGCGCCAGCAGCCAAGGATACAGGGGGGTCTACGAGCAGTACTTC. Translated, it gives CASSQGYRGVYEQYF.

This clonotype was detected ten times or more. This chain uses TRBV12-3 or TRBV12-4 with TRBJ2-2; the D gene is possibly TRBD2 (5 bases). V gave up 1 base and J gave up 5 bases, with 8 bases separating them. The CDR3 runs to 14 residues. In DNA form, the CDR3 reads TGTGCCAGCAGTTTAGGCCGGAGGACCGGGGAGCTGTTTTTT. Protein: CASSLGRRTGELFF.

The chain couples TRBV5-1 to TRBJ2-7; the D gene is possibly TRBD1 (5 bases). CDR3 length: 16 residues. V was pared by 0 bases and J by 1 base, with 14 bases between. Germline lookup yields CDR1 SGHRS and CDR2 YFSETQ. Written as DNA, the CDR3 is TGCGCCAGCAGCTTGGGGCAGGGCGCGGATTCCTACGAGCAGTACTTC. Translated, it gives CASSLGQGADSYEQYF.

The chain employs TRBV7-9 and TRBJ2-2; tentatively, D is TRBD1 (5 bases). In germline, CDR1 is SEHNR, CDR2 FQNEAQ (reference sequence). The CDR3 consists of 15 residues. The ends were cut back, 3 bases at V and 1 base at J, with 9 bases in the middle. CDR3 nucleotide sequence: TGTGCCAGCAGCTTTCTTAGGGGGAACACCGGGGAGCTGTTTTTT. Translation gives CASSFLRGNTGELFF. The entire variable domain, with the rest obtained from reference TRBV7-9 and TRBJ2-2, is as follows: DTGVSQNPRHKITKRGQNVTFRCDPISEHNRLYWYRQTLGQGPEFLTYFQNEAQLEKSRLLSDRFSAERPKGSFSTLEIQRTEQGDSAMYLCASSFLRGNTGELFFGEGSRLTVL.

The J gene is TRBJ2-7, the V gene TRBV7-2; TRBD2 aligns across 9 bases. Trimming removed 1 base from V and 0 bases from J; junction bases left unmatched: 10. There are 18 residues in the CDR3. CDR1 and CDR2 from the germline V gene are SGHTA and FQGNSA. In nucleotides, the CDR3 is TGTGCCAGCAGCTTAGAGACCGGAAGCGGGAGGTACTCCTACGAGCAGTACTTC. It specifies CASSLETGSGRYSYEQYF.

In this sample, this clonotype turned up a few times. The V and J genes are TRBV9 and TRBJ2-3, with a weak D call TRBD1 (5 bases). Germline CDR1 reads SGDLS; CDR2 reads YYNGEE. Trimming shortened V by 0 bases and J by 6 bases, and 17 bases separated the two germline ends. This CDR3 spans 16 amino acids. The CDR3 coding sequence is TGTGCCAGCAGCGTAGAAGACAGTGGCCCTCAGGATACGCAGTATTTT. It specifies CASSVEDSGPQDTQYF.

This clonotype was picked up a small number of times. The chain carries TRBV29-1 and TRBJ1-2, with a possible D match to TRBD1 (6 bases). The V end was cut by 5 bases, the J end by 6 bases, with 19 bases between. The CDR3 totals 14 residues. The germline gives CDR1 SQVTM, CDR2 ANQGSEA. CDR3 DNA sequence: TGCAGCGTTTCCTCTCGGACAGACCGAAATGGCTACACCTTC. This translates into CSVSSRTDRNGYTF.

The CDR3 DNA reads as TGTGCCAGCAGTTTCCTGGGGGGTTTATACAATGAGCAGTTCTTC. Its translation: CASSFLGGLYNEQFF. The rearrangement uses TRBV12-3 or TRBV12-4 and TRBJ2-1; TRBD2 is a possible D gene (6 bases). Trimming left V 3 bases short and J 4 bases short, with 13 bases between. This CDR3 has 15 amino acids.

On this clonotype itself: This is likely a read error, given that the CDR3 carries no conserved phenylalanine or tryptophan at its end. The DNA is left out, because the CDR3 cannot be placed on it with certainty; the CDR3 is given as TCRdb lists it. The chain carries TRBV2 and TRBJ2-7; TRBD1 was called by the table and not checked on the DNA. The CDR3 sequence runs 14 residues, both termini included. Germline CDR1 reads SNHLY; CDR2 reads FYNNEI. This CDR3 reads CASSHSRDRGRETG.

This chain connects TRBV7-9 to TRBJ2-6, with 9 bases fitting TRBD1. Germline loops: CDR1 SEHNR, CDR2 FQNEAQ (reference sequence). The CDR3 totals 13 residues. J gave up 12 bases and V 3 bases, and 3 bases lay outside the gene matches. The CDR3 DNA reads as TGTGCCAGCAGCTTGGGACAGGGTAGCGTCCTGACTTTC. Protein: CASSLGQGSVLTF.

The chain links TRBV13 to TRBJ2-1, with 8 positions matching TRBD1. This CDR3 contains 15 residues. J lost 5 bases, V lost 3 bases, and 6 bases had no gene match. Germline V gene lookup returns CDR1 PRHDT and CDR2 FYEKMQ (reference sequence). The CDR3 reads CASSFVRQGHNEQFF. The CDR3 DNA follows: TGTGCCAGCAGCTTCGTTCGACAGGGGCACAATGAGCAGTTCTTC.

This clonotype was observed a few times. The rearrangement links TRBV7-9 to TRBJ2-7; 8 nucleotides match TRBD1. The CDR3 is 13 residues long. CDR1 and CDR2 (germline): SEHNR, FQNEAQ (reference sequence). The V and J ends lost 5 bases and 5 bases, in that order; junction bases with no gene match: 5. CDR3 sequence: CASSRRGQDEQYF. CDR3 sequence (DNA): TGTGCCAGCAGCCGACGGGGACAGGACGAGCAGTACTTC.